What follows are 7 T cell receptor beta chains derived from one specimen sequenced in a study of T-cell memory formation after mild COVID-19 (dated by TCRdb to about 2021). Libraries were built with 5' RACE. The sequencing machine was an Illumina NovaSeq 6000. TCRdb handled the public reads itself, with Q25 trimming in fastp and clone calling in MiXCR, and kept productive beta chains. Rows matching on CDR3 protein sequence are summarized as one entry with the most common DNA and genes. The sample profile shows around 250,000 distinct CDR3 sequences; 16% of them were found once. Approximately 23% of the sample is taken by the ten largest. The source material was PBMCs or a T cell subset sorted from them (not recorded which). Source of these receptors: a man between 18 and 29 years old who had mild COVID-19 (a few samples of this study predate the infection). The sample titles of this study are shuffled in the database, so cell type and time point are left out; the donor was told from shared clones.

This clonotype appeared a few times. The chain joins TRBV7-2 to TRBJ2-2, with 8 bases aligning to TRBD2. CDR1 SGHTA and CDR2 FQGNSA come from the germline V gene. Losses at the gene ends were 5 bases for V and 0 bases for J; bases not matched to a gene: 2. The CDR3 has 15 residues. CDR3 sequence (DNA): TGTGCCAGCAGCGTACTAGCGGCGAACACCGGGGAGCTGTTTTTT. Amino acid sequence: CASSVLAANTGELFF.

A few counts support this clonotype. This sequence joins TRBV7-2 and TRBJ2-1; D is perhaps TRBD1 (6 bases). Trimming shortened V by 8 bases and J by 10 bases, and 24 bases separated the two germline ends. Germline V gene lookup returns CDR1 SGHTA and CDR2 FQGNSA. CDR3 length: 15 residues. The CDR3 is CASLFQAGTRGEQFF. In DNA, the CDR3 is TGTGCCAGCTTGTTCCAGGCAGGGACAAGAGGAGAGCAGTTCTTC.

This clonotype has at least ten counts. This rearrangement joins TRBV6-2 or TRBV6-3 to TRBJ1-1, with 7 nucleotides matching TRBD1. CDR1 and CDR2 from the germline V gene are MNHEY and SVGEGT. This CDR3 comprises 13 residues. The V and J ends lost 5 bases and 1 base, in that order; junction bases with no gene match: 1. The CDR3, as DNA: TGTGCCAGCAGTCGACAGGGGAACACTGAAGCTTTCTTT. Residues: CASSRQGNTEAFF.

CDR3 coding DNA: TGCAGTGCTAGAGTCGGAGGAACGAACACCGGGGAGCTGTTTTTT. Its translation: CSARVGGTNTGELFF. This rearrangement joins TRBV20-1 to TRBJ2-2, with a possible D match to TRBD2 (5 bases). This CDR3 is 15 amino acids long. The germline V gene encodes CDR1 DFQATT and CDR2 SNEGSKA (reference sequence). V lost 1 base, J lost 0 bases, and 9 bases lay in between.

This clonotype was seen only a few times. This chain connects TRBV7-9 to TRBJ1-2; TRBD1 agrees at 8 bases. The CDR3 runs 14 residues. Germline values: CDR1 SEHNR, CDR2 FQNEAQ (reference sequence). Germline trimming cut 3 bases from V and 7 bases from J; bases unmatched to any gene: 7. CDR3 in DNA: TGTGCCAGCAGCTTGGGGGACAGGCTTCGTGGCTACACCTTC. Translating gives CASSLGDRLRGYTF. The full variable domain, rest sourced from reference TRBV7-9 and TRBJ1-2, is DTGVSQNPRHKITKRGQNVTFRCDPISEHNRLYWYRQTLGQGPEFLTYFQNEAQLEKSRLLSDRFSAERPKGSFSTLEIQRTEQGDSAMYLCASSLGDRLRGYTFGSGTRLTVV.

This clonotype was counted ten times or more. This chain connects TRBV5-5 to TRBJ1-2, with TRBD1 as a possible D gene (5 bases). Germline V gives CDR1 SGHKS, CDR2 YYEKEE (reference sequence). Trimming stripped 1 base from V and 4 bases from J, with 14 bases between. There are 15 residues in the CDR3. The CDR3 loop reads CASSLSGTSTYGYTF. The DNA of the CDR3 is TGTGCCAGCAGCTTGTCCGGGACTTCTACCTATGGCTACACCTTC.

The chain uses TRBV6-5 and TRBJ2-2, with D possibly being TRBD1 (6 bases). Trimming cost V 6 bases and J 6 bases, with 8 bases left between them. CDR1 and CDR2 from the germline V gene are MNHEY and SVGAGI. The CDR3 spans 12 residues. The CDR3 bases are TGTGCCAGCAGAACAGGGTCCGGGGAGCTGTTTTTT. As protein: CASRTGSGELFF.